This section outlines one T cell receptor beta chain sequence together with its context. These data originate in a study of blood T cell repertoires in COVID-19. The wider study: COVID-19 samples from acute and convalescent phases originated in the United States, Italy and Spain. T cells, B-cell-depleted T cells, or PBMCs provided the cDNA or gDNA that served as material.

Authors' processing steps: Amplification with reference gene primers provided the estimates of nucleated cell counts. The assay was immunoSEQ multiplex PCR, and TCRdb's table has in-frame clones only and misses some. V, J and clone size reflect that table, while D and trimming were determined from the DNA. Of roughly 130,000 clones in the sample, 86% were seen once. CDR1 DFQATT and CDR2 SNEGSKA come from the germline V gene (reference sequence). V gave up 3 bases and J gave up 2 bases, with 14 bases separating them. The CDR3 consists of 15 residues. The sequenced sample was peripheral blood. This sequence joins TRBV20-1 and TRBJ2-1; the D gene is possibly TRBD2 (6 bases). This TCR was recovered from a man between 40 and 49 years old with acute or convalescent COVID-19. CDR3 in amino acids: CSASRVRGAYNEQFF. The CDR3 bases are TGCAGTGCTAGTAGGGTGCGGGGTGCCTACAATGAGCAGTTCTTC.